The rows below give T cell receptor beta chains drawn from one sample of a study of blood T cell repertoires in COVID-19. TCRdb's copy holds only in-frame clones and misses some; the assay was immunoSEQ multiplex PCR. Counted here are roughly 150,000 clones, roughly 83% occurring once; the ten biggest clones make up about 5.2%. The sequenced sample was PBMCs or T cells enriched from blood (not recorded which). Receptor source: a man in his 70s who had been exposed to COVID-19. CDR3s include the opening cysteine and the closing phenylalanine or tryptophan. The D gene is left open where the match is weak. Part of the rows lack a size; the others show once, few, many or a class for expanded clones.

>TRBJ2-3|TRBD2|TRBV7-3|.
CASSLDGGFEVGQYF
TGTGCCAGCAGCTTAGACGGGGGGTTTGAAGTTGGGCAGTATTTT
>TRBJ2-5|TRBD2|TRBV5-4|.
CASSSGLAGGIVETQYF
TGTGCCAGCAGCTCGGGACTAGCGGGTGGGATTGTAGAGACCCAGTACTTC
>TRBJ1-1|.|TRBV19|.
CASSPDRMNTEAFF
TGTGCCAGTAGTCCCGACAGAATGAACACTGAAGCTTTCTTT
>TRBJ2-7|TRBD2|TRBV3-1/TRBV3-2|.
CASSQDASGMVYEQYF
TGTGCCAGCAGCCAAGATGCTAGCGGGATGGTATACGAGCAGTACTTC
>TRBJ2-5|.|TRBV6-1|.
CASSEVPGIVTQYF
TGTGCCAGCAGTGAAGTCCCCGGGATAGTGACCCAGTACTTC
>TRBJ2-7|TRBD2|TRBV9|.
CASSVTMAGGPREQYF
TGTGCCAGCAGCGTCACAATGGCGGGAGGTCCGCGAGAGCAGTACTTC
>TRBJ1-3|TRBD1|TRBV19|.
CASSPDRLSSGNTIYF
TGTGCCAGTAGTCCGGACAGGCTGAGCTCTGGAAACACCATATATTTT
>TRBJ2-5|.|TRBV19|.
CASSPEVQETQYF
TGTGCCAGTAGCCCGGAGGTCCAAGAGACCCAGTACTTC
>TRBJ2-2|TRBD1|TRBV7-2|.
CASSLELMVDRVGGELFF
TGTGCCAGCAGCTTAGAGCTTATGGTAGACAGGGTGGGCGGGGAGCTGTTTTTT
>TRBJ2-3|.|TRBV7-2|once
CASSRDSGTQYF
TGTGCCAGCAGCCGGGACTCGGGGACGCAGTATTTT
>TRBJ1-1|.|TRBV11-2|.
CASSFSRVNTEAFF
TGTGCCAGCAGCTTTTCCCGCGTGAACACTGAAGCTTTCTTT
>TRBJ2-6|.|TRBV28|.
CASSTQGGANVLTF
TGTGCCAGCAGTACTCAGGGTGGGGCCAACGTCCTGACTTTC
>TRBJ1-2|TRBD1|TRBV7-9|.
CASSLQGQLNGYTF
TGTGCCAGCAGCTTACAGGGACAGTTAAATGGCTACACCTTC
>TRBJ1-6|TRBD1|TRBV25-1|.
CASSDRGNSPLHF
TGTGCCAGCAGTGACAGGGGGAATTCACCCCTCCACTTT
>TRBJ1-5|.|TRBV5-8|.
CASSWGRSPQPQHF
TGTGCCAGCAGCTGGGGCCGGTCCCCCCAGCCCCAGCATTTT
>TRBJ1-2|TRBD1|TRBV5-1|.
CASSSQGAYGYTF
TGCGCCAGCAGCTCACAGGGGGCGTATGGCTACACCTTC
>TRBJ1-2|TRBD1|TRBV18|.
CASSTDRGNGYTF
TGTGCCAGCTCAACGGACAGGGGGAATGGCTACACCTTC
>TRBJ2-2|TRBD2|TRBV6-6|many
CASSLMAGGLNTGELFF
TGTGCCAGCAGTCTAATGGCGGGGGGTCTCAACACCGGGGAGCTGTTTTTT
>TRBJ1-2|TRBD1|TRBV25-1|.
CASSGTGQGRGYTF
TGTGCCAGCAGTGGGACGGGACAGGGTCGTGGCTACACCTTC
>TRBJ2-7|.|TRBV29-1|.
CSVGQPGMEQYF
TGCAGCGTTGGGCAGCCCGGGATGGAGCAGTACTTC
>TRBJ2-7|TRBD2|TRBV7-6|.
CASSLETSGSYEQYF
TGTGCCAGCAGCTTAGAGACTAGCGGGAGTTACGAGCAGTACTTC
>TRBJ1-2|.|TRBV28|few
CASSLGRESGYTF
TGTGCCAGCAGTTTGGGCAGGGAATCTGGCTACACCTTC
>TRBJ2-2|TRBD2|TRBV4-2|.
CASSQVVAGGNTGELFF
TGTGCCAGCAGCCAAGTCGTGGCGGGGGGTAACACCGGGGAGCTGTTTTTT
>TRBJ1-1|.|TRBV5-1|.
CASSLALNTEAFF
TGCGCCAGCAGCTTGGCCTTGAACACTGAAGCTTTCTTT
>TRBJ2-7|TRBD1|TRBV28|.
CASSSPGTGTYEQYF
TGTGCCAGCAGTTCTCCCGGGACAGGGACCTACGAGCAGTACTTC
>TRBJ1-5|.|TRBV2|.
CASKPGGPSNQPQHF
TGTGCCAGCAAACCGGGGGGCCCTAGCAATCAGCCCCAGCATTTT
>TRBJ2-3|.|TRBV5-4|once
CASSSLTDTQYF
TGTGCCAGCAGCAGCCTTACAGATACGCAGTATTTT
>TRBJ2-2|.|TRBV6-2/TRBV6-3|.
CASSYGPGGIGELFF
TGTGCCAGCAGTTACGGGCCCGGAGGTATCGGGGAGCTGTTTTTT
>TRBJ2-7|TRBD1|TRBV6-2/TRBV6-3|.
CASSRQTGVYEQYF
TGTGCCAGCAGTCGACAGACAGGGGTCTACGAGCAGTACTTC
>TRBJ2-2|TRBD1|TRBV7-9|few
CASSSSLTGGKNTGELFF
TGTGCCAGCAGCTCGAGCCTAACAGGGGGCAAAAACACCGGGGAGCTGTTTTTT
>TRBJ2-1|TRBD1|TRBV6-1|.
CASREGGQGFGQQFF
TGTGCCAGCAGGGAAGGGGGACAGGGCTTCGGTCAGCAGTTCTTC
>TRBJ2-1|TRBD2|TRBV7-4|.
CASSLRPSGRISYNEQFF
TGTGCCAGCAGCTTACGCCCTAGCGGGAGGATATCCTACAATGAGCAGTTCTTC
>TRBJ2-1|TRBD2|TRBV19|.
CASTWTSGSIPYNEQFF
TGTGCCAGTACCTGGACTAGCGGGAGTATCCCCTACAATGAGCAGTTCTTC
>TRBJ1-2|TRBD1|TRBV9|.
CASSTGQGLNGYTF
TGTGCCAGCAGCACAGGACAGGGTCTAAATGGCTACACCTTC
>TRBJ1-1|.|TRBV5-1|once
CASSSPGMNTEAFF
TGCGCCAGCAGCTCTCCCGGGATGAACACTGAAGCTTTCTTT
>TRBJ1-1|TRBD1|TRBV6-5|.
CASTKGGLLSEAFF
TGTGCCAGCACGAAAGGGGGCTTACTTAGTGAAGCTTTCTTT
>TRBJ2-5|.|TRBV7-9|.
CASSLLDTVETQYF
TGTGCCAGCAGCTTATTGGACACCGTAGAGACCCAGTACTTC
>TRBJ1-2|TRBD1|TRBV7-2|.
CASRSGTGEYYGYTF
TGTGCCAGCAGATCCGGGACAGGGGAGTACTATGGCTACACCTTC
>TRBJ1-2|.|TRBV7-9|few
CASSFGGNYGYTF
TGTGCCAGCAGCTTCGGAGGAAACTATGGCTACACCTTC
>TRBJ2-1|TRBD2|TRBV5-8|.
CASRGLAGGNEQFF
TGTGCCAGCAGGGGACTAGCGGGAGGTAATGAGCAGTTCTTC
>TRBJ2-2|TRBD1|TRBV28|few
CASFARDRGFGELFF
TGTGCCAGCTTTGCCCGGGACAGGGGGTTCGGGGAGCTGTTTTTT
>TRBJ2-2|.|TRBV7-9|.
CASSGGRGGELFF
TGTGCCAGCAGCGGAGGTCGGGGCGGGGAGCTGTTTTTT
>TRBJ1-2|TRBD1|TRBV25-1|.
CASSPTGVEGYTF
TGTGCCAGCAGTCCGACAGGGGTGGAAGGCTACACCTTC
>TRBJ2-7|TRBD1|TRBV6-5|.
CAIESGTEAYEQYF
TGTGCCATTGAATCCGGGACAGAAGCCTACGAGCAGTACTTC